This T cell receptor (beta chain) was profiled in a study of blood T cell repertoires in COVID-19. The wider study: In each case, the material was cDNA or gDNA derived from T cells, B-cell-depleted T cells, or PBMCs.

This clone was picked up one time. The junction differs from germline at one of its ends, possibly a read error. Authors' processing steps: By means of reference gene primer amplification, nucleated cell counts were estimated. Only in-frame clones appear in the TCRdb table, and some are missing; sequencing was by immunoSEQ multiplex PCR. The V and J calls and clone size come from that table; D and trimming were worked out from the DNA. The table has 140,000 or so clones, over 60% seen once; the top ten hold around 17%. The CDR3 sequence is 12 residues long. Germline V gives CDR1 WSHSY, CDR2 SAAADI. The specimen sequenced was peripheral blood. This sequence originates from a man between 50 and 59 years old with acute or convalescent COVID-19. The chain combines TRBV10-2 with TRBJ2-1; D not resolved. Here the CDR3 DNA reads TGCGCCAGCAGTGAGTCCTACGATGAGCAGTTCTTC. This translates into CASSESYDEQFF.